These 9 T cell receptor beta chains were sequenced from one sample in a study of PD-1 blockade in classical Hodgkin lymphoma. TCRdb's table, derived via immunoSEQ multiplex PCR, lists solely in-frame clones and lacks some. This table holds about 35,000 clones, roughly 91% found once. Described time point: newly diagnosed, previously untreated cHL patient sample. Isolation of CD4+ T cells from thawed PBMCs was performed by magnetic negative selection. Sample: CD4+ T cells from blood. These receptors all stem from a human donor with classical Hodgkin lymphoma.

The rearrangement uses TRBV5-6 and TRBJ1-3, with D maybe TRBD1 (6 bases). This CDR3 spans 14 amino acids. Looked up from germline, CDR1 is SGHDT and CDR2 is YYEEEE. V was cut by 5 bases and J by 0 bases, with 9 bases left in between. In DNA, the CDR3 is TGTGCCAGCAGTCGGGGGGCCTCTGGAAACACCATATATTTT. Protein sequence: CASSRGASGNTIYF.

This chain uses TRBV20-1 with TRBJ2-5; no firm D call. V shed 4 bases and J shed 2 bases, with 5 bases lying between them. The V gene's germline CDR1 is DFQATT and CDR2 SNEGSKA (reference sequence). The CDR3 totals 11 residues. CDR3 in amino acids: CSAITQETQYF. CDR3 nucleotides: TGCAGTGCTATAACGCAAGAGACCCAGTACTTC.

The gene calls are TRBV7-6 and TRBJ2-5, with D perhaps TRBD1 (5 bases). Germline assignment: CDR1 SGHVS and CDR2 FNYEAQ. The CDR3 covers 12 residues. The ends were cut back, 3 bases at V and 4 bases at J, with 6 bases in the middle. The CDR3 DNA follows: TGTGCCAGCAGCTTGGGGCGAGAGACCCAGTACTTC. This codes for CASSLGRETQYF.

The chain has TRBV7-9 and TRBJ2-3; 8 positions agree with TRBD1. Germline V CDR1 and CDR2: SEHNR, FQNEAQ (reference sequence). The CDR3 has 15 residues. The trim removed 0 bases at V and 2 bases at J, leaving 1 base unmatched. CDR3: CASSLAGQDTDTQYF. The DNA of the CDR3 is TGTGCCAGCAGCTTAGCGGGACAGGACACAGATACGCAGTATTTT.

The chain recombines TRBV5-1 with TRBJ2-3; D may be TRBD1 or TRBD2 (6 bases each). CDR1 is SGHRS and CDR2 is YFSETQ in the germline V gene. Deletions cut 7 bases from V and 4 bases from J, with 19 bases between. The CDR3 sequence is 15 residues long. The CDR3 DNA reads TGCGCCAGCCGGGAATGGGGGGCCCCGCCAGATACGCAGTATTTT. Protein product: CASREWGAPPDTQYF.

This chain joins TRBV5-1 and TRBJ2-7, with D possibly being TRBD1 (7 bases). This CDR3 is 13 amino acids long. The germline V gene has CDR1 SGHRS and CDR2 YFSETQ. Trimming cost V 4 bases and J 5 bases, with 13 bases left between them. In DNA, the CDR3 is TGCGCCAGCAGCCATCCAGGGGGGAACGAGCAGTACTTC. Its protein product is CASSHPGGNEQYF. Looking up the rest from reference TRBV5-1 and TRBJ2-7 gives the full variable domain: KAGVTQTPRYLIKTRGQQVTLSCSPISGHRSVSWYQQTPGQGLQFLFEYFSETQRNKGNFPGRFSGRQFSNSRSEMNVSTLELGDSALYLCASSHPGGNEQYFGPGTRLTVT.

The rearrangement links TRBV16 to TRBJ1-1; no firm D call. This CDR3 has 15 amino acids. Germline V lookup: CDR1 KGHSY, CDR2 FQNENV. Trimming cost V 4 bases and J 4 bases, with 16 bases left between them. The CDR3, as DNA: TGTGCCAGCAGCCCCCTCGGCAGATTGAGCACTGAAGCTTTCTTT. It encodes CASSPLGRLSTEAFF.

The chain combines TRBV7-2 with TRBJ2-3; D is unresolved. This CDR3 region has 11 residues. Germline V CDR1 and CDR2: SGHTA, FQGNSA. V lost 4 bases, J lost 10 bases, and 9 bases lay in between. The CDR3 protein is CASSSDKAQYF. The CDR3 region has the DNA TGTGCCAGCAGCTCAGACAAGGCGCAGTATTTT.

In its sample, this clone was seen once. The chain uses TRBV5-6 and TRBJ2-7; TRBD2 is a possible D gene (6 bases). Looked up from germline, CDR1 is SGHDT and CDR2 is YYEEEE. CDR3 length: 17 amino acids. V lost 4 bases to trimming and J lost 1 base, with 21 bases between them. In DNA, the CDR3 is TGTGCCAGCAGCGCCCCCCAGGCGGGGTGGAGGTCCTACGAGCAGTACTTC. This translates into CASSAPQAGWRSYEQYF.